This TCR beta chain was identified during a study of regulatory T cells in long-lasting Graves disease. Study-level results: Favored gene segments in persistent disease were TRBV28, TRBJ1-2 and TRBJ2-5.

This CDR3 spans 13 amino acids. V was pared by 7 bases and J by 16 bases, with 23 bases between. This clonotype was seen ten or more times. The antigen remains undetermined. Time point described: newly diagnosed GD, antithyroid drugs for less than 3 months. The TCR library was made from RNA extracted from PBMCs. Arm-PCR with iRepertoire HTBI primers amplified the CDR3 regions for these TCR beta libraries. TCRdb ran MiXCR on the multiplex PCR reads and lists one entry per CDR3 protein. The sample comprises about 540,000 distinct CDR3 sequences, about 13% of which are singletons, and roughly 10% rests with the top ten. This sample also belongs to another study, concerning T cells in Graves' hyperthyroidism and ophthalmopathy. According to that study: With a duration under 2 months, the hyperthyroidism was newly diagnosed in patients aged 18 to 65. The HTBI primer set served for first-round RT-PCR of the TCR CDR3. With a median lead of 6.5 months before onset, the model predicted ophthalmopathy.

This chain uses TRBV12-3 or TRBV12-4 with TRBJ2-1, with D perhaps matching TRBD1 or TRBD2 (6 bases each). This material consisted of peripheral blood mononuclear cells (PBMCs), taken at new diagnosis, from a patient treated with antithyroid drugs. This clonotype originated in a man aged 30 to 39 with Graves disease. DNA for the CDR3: TGTGCCAGCACCCTAATAGGGGGACTGCCTGGATTCTTC. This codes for CASTLIGGLPGFF.